These T cell receptor beta chains were read from a single sample in a study of CD8+ T cells in alopecia areata. TCRdb's copy holds only in-frame clones and misses some; the assay was immunoSEQ multiplex PCR. The data contain fewer than 250,000 clones, 50% to 60% of them seen just once; the ten biggest clones take up about 0.65%. This material consisted of CD4+ T cells sorted from blood, taken at week 4, from a patient treated with tofacitinib. Every receptor here comes from a human donor with alopecia areata. Each CDR3 is given with its conserved first and last residue. Rows may omit the clone size; those that give it use once, few, many or a size class.

J gene | V gene | CDR3 length | clone size | CDR3 protein
TRBJ2-2 | TRBV29-1 | 16 | NA | CSAIKAGTPNTGELFF
TRBJ2-5 | TRBV15 | 14 | few | CATSSGGSVETQYF
TRBJ2-5 | TRBV7-2 | 14 | NA | CASTISRRGETQYF
TRBJ2-3 | TRBV30 | 15 | NA | CAWSTGTSGTDTQYF
TRBJ1-3 | TRBV7-2 | 16 | NA | CASSWAGPSSGNTIYF
TRBJ2-2 | TRBV30 | 13 | NA | CARRTANTGELFF
TRBJ1-2 | TRBV28 | 13 | once | CASSPRGGYGYTF
TRBJ1-5 | TRBV2 | 13 | NA | CASSDRIQQPQHF
TRBJ1-1 | TRBV30 | 15 | once | CAWGGRQGRVTEAFF
TRBJ2-7 | TRBV28 | 14 | NA | CASRLAGASYEQYF
TRBJ2-2 | TRBV5-1 | 17 | NA | CASSSREGLSSTGELFF
TRBJ2-5 | TRBV9 | 11 | few | CASSDQETQYF
TRBJ2-7 | TRBV30 | 14 | NA | CAWSAGTGEVEQYF
TRBJ2-1 | TRBV5-1 | 16 | NA | CASSLVLAGEANEQFF
TRBJ2-1 | TRBV11-2 | 15 | NA | CASTQDGLAGGVPFF
TRBJ1-2 | TRBV10-3 | 10 | NA | CAIRAGGYTF
TRBJ1-1 | TRBV7-2 | 13 | few | CASSTHQNTEAFF
TRBJ2-2 | TRBV5-1 | 14 | NA | CASSVAQGAGELFF
TRBJ1-2 | TRBV30 | 15 | NA | CAWGQEGAFAGGYTF
TRBJ2-5 | TRBV4-3 | 15 | NA | CASSHLASNQETQYF
TRBJ2-5 | TRBV29-1 | 10 | NA | CSAPGETQYF
TRBJ1-5 | TRBV27 | 14 | NA | CASSLLASNQPQHF
TRBJ1-2 | TRBV29-1 | 11 | NA | CSVEGSYGYTF
TRBJ2-2 | TRBV4-2 | 18 | once | CASSQRPPGQGLFRELFF
TRBJ2-2 | TRBV29-1 | 13 | NA | CSVDLREPGELFF
TRBJ1-5 | TRBV13 | 12 | NA | CASSIGNQPQHF
TRBJ2-3 | TRBV18 | 15 | once | CASSPEAQRIDTQYF
TRBJ2-5 | TRBV7-9 | 16 | NA | CASSLGGGTLEETQYF
TRBJ2-5 | TRBV2 | 15 | NA | CASSPGHLIQETQYF
TRBJ2-5 | TRBV7-2 | 13 | NA | CASSLSQVETQYF
TRBJ1-5 | TRBV29-1 | 14 | NA | CSVAPSTGSQAQHF
TRBJ1-4 | TRBV7-9 | 12 | NA | CASNNRGEKLFF
TRBJ2-3 | TRBV6-1 | 15 | NA | CATRNRGTSTDTQYF
TRBJ2-5 | TRBV5-4 | 15 | NA | CASSLSGTSEETQYF
TRBJ1-1 | TRBV30 | 14 | NA | CAWSATDRNTEAFF
TRBJ2-1 | TRBV19 | 15 | NA | CASSPIAGTRNEQFF
TRBJ1-2 | TRBV4-1 | 14 | NA | CASSQDWRVDGYTF
TRBJ1-2 | TRBV23-1 | 15 | few | CASSQGTTSNYGYTF
TRBJ2-5 | TRBV27 | 15 | NA | CASSDLSGRQETQYF
TRBJ2-7 | TRBV29-1 | 12 | few | CSVEWAPYEQYF
TRBJ1-4 | TRBV30 | 13 | NA | CAWSLGMSEKLFF
TRBJ2-5 | TRBV20-1 | 10 | NA | CSARDARIHF
TRBJ2-3 | TRBV27 | 18 | once | CASSIAGTGYRRADTQYF
TRBJ2-7 | TRBV27 | 20 | few | CASSSDYATGADPTRYEQYF
TRBJ1-2 | TRBV7-8 | 16 | NA | CASSLRVGRVDYGYTF
TRBJ2-7 | TRBV7-9 | 14 | NA | CAIQGGGGAYEQYF
TRBJ2-3 | TRBV5-1 | 16 | NA | CASSSGSRGGTDTQYF
TRBJ2-3 | TRBV15 | 11 | NA | CATSSRDTQYF
TRBJ2-1 | TRBV2 | 16 | few | CASSIPSGDRNNEQFF
TRBJ2-2 | TRBV30 | 15 | NA | CAWRLAGGGTGELFF
TRBJ1-2 | TRBV7-9 | 15 | NA | CASSLAGTGDDGYTF
TRBJ2-5 | TRBV9 | 15 | NA | CASSVGQGGQETQYF
TRBJ2-1 | TRBV4-1 | 17 | NA | CASSQDWVSGTYNEQFF
TRBJ2-7 | TRBV7-6 | 14 | NA | CASSLVWRSYEQYF
TRBJ2-2 | TRBV4-1 | 19 | NA | CASSQGPPWGRTNTGELFF
TRBJ1-1 | TRBV9 | 18 | NA | CASSFLTGRVVVNTEAFF
TRBJ2-3 | TRBV11-2 | 13 | NA | CASSLGGADTQYF
TRBJ1-1 | TRBV29-1 | 14 | NA | CSVGPGQPNTEAFF
TRBJ2-1 | TRBV29-1 | 14 | NA | CSVIMTDPYNEQFF
TRBJ2-3 | TRBV20-1 | 10 | NA | CSADSRAAYF